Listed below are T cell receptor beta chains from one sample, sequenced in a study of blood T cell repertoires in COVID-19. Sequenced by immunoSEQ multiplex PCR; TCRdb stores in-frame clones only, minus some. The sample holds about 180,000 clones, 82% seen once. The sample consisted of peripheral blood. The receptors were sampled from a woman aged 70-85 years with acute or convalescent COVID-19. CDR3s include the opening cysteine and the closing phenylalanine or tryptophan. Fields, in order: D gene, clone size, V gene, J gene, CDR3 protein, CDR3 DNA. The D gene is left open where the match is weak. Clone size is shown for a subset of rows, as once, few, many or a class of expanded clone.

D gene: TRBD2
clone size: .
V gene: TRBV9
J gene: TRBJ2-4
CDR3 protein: CASSSPGGGDKNIQYF
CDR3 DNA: TGTGCCAGCAGCTCCCCTGGGGGGGGAGACAAAAACATTCAGTACTTC

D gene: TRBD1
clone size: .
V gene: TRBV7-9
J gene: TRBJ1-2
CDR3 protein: CASSLAQSDRVRGYTF
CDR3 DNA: TGTGCCAGCAGCTTAGCGCAAAGTGACAGGGTTCGTGGCTACACCTTC

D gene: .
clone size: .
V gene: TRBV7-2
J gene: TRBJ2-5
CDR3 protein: CASSQDWNQETQYF
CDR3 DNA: TGTGCCAGCAGCCAAGACTGGAACCAAGAGACCCAGTACTTC

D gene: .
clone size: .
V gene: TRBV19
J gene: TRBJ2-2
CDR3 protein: CASSTGTGLGGELFF
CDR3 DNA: TGTGCCAGTAGTACAGGCACAGGGCTGGGCGGGGAGCTGTTTTTT

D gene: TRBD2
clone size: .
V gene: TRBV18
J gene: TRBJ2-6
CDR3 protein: CASFLSGGVSGANVLTF
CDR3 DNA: TGTGCCAGCTTCCTGAGCGGGGGCGTCTCTGGGGCCAACGTCCTGACTTTC

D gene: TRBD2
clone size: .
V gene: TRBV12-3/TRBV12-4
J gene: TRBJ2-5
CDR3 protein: CASSLDLAGGKYF
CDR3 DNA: TGTGCCAGCAGTTTAGATCTAGCGGGGGGTAAGTACTTC

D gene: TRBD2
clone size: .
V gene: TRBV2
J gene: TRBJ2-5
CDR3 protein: CASRDPGLAGVGTQYF
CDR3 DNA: TGTGCCAGCAGGGACCCGGGACTAGCGGGAGTAGGGACCCAGTACTTC

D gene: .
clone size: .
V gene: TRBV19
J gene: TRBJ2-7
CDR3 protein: CASSHPGDTYYEQYF
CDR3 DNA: TGTGCCAGTAGCCATCCCGGGGACACTTACTACGAGCAGTACTTC

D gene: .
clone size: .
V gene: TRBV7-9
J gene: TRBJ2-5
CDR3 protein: CASSPRGSTGSQETQYF
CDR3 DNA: TGTGCCAGCAGCCCCCGAGGGTCCACAGGGAGCCAAGAGACCCAGTACTTC

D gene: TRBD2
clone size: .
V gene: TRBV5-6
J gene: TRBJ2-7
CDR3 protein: CASSLPGGLYEQYF
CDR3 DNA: TGTGCCAGCAGCTTGCCGGGGGGGCTCTACGAGCAGTACTTC

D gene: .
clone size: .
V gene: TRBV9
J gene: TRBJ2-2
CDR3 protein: CASSGTGPGANTGELFF
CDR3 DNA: TGTGCCAGCAGCGGTACAGGGCCGGGCGCAAACACCGGGGAGCTGTTTTTT

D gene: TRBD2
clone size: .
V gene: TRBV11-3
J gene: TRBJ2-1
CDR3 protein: CASSPGLAFNEQFF
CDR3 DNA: TGTGCCAGCAGCCCAGGACTAGCCTTCAATGAGCAGTTCTTC

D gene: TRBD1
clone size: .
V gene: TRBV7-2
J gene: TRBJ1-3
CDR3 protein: CASSLETTGVGTGNTIYF
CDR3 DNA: TGTGCCAGCAGCTTAGAGACCACAGGGGTAGGAACTGGAAACACCATATATTTT

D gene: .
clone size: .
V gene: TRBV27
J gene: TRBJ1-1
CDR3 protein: CASSFRWQANTEAFF
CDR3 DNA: TGTGCCAGCAGTTTCCGTTGGCAGGCAAACACTGAAGCTTTCTTT

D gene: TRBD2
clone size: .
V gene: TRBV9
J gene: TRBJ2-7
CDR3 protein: CASSVQPGEGEQYF
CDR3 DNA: TGTGCCAGCAGCGTCCAACCGGGGGAGGGGGAGCAGTACTTC

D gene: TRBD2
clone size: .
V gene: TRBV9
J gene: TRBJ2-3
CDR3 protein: CASSGTSGSTDTQYF
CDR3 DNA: TGTGCCAGCAGTGGGACTAGCGGGAGTACAGATACGCAGTATTTT

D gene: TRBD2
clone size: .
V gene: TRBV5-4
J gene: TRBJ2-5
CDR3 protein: CASSYVGGAEETQYF
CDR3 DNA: TGTGCCAGCAGCTACGTCGGGGGGGCGGAAGAGACCCAGTACTTC

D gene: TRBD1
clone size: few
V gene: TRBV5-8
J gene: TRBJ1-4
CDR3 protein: CASSSRTGPGEKLFF
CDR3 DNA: TGTGCCAGCAGTTCCCGGACAGGGCCTGGGGAAAAACTGTTTTTT

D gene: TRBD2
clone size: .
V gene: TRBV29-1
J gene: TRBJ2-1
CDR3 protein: CSVVSSGSSYNEQFF
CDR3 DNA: TGCAGCGTAGTTTCTAGCGGGAGCTCCTACAATGAGCAGTTCTTC

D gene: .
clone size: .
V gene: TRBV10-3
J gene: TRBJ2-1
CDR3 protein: CAISDEGSGSNEQFF
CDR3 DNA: TGTGCCATCAGTGACGAGGGCTCCGGGAGCAATGAGCAGTTCTTC

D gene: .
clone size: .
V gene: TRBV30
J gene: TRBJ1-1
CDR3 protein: CAWSAGQFPQAFF
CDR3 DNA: TGTGCCTGGAGTGCCGGACAATTCCCGCAAGCTTTCTTT

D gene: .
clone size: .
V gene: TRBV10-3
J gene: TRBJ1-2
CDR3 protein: CAETRRPGEGYTF
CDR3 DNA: TGTGCCGAAACACGCAGGCCAGGGGAAGGCTACACCTTC

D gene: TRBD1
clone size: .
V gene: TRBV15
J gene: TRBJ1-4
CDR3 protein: CATSRDPGTGSEKLFF
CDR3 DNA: TGTGCCACCAGCAGAGACCCCGGGACAGGAAGCGAAAAACTGTTTTTT

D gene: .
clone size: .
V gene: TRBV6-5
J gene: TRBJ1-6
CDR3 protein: CASRPRAGDGSPLHF
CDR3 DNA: TGTGCCAGCAGGCCTCGCGCAGGGGATGGTTCACCCCTCCACTTT